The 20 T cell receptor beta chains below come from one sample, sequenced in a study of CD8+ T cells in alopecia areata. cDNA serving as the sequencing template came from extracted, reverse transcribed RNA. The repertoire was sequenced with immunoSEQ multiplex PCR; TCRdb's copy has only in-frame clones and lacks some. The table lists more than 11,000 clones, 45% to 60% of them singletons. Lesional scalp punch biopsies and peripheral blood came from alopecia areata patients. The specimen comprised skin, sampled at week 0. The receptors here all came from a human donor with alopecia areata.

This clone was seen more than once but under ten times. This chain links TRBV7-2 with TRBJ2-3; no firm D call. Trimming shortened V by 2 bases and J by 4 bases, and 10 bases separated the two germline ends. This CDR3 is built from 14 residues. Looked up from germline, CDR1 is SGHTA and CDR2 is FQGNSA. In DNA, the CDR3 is TGTGCCAGCAGCTTAAACAGCCTCCCAGATACGCAGTATTTT. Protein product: CASSLNSLPDTQYF.

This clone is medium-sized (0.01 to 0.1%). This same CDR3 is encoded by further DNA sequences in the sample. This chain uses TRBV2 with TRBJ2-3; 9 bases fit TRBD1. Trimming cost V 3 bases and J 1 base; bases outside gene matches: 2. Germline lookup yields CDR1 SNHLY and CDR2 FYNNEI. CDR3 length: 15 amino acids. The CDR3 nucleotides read TGTGCCAGCAGTGACAGGACAGGGGGCACAGATACGCAGTATTTT. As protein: CASSDRTGGTDTQYF.

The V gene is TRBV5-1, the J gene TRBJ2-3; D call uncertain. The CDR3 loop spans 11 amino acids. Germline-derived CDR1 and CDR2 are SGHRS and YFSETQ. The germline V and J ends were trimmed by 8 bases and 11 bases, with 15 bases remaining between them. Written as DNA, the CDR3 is TGCGCCAGTTCGGACCCCGGCGTGCAGTATTTT. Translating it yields CASSDPGVQYF.

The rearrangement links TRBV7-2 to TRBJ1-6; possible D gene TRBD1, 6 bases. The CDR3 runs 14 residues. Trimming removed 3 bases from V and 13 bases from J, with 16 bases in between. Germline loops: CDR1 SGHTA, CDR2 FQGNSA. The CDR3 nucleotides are TGTGCCAGCAGCTTCGGGACACTAGCGTCGCCCCTCCACTTT. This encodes CASSFGTLASPLHF.

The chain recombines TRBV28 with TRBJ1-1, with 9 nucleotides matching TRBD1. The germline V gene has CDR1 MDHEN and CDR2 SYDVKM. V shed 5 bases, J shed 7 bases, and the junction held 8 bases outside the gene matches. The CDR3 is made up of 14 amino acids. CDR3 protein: CASSRGQGRGEAFF. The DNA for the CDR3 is TGTGCCAGCAGTCGAGGACAGGGGCGAGGTGAAGCTTTCTTT.

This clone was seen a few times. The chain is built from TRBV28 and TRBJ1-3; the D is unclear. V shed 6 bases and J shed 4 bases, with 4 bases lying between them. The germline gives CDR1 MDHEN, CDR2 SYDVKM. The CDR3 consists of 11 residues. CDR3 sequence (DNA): TGTGCCAGCAGCGCGGGAAACACCATATATTTT. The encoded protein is CASSAGNTIYF. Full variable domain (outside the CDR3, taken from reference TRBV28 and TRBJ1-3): DVKVTQSSRYLVKRTGEKVFLECVQDMDHENMFWYRQDPGLGLRLIYFSYDVKMKEKGDIPEGYSVSREKKERFSLILESASTNQTSMYLCASSAGNTIYFGEGSWLTVV.

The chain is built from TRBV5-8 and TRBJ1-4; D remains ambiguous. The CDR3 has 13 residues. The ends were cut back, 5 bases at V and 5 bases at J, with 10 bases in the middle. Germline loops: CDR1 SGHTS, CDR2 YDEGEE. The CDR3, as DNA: TGTGCCAGCAGACCATCTGGAAATGAAAAACTGTTTTTT. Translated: CASRPSGNEKLFF.

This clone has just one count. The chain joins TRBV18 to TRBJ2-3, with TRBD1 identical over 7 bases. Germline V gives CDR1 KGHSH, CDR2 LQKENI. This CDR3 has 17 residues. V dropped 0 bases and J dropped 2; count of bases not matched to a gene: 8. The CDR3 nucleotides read TGTGCCAGCTCACCACCTGTGGACAGGCGGACCACAGATACGCAGTATTTT. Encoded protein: CASSPPVDRRTTDTQYF.

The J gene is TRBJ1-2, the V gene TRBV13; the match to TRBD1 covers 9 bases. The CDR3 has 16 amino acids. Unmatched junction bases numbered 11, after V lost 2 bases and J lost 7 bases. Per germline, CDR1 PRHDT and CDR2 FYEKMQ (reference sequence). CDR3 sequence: CASSLRPTGQGAGYTF. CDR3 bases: TGTGCCAGCAGCTTAAGACCAACGGGACAGGGTGCTGGCTACACCTTC.

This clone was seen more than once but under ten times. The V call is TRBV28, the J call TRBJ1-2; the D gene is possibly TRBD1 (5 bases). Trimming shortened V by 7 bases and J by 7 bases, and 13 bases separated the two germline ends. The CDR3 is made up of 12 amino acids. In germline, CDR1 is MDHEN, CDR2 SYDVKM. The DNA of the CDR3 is TGTGCCAGCACCCCAGACGGGGGTGGCTACACCTTC. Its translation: CASTPDGGGYTF.

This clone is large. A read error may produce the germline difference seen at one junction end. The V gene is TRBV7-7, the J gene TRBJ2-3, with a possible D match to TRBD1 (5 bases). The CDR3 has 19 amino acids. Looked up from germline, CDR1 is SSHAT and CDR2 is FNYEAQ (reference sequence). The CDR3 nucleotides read TGTGCTAGCAGCTGTGGAAGGTTGGGGCTGAGATGGTACACAGATACGCAGTATTTT. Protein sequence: CASSCGRLGLRWYTDTQYF.

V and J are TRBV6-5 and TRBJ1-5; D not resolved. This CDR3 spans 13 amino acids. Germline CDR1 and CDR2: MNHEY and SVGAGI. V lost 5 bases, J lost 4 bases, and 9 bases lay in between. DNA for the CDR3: TGTGCCAGCAGTGCCCAGGCAAATCAGCCCCAGCATTTT. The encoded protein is CASSAQANQPQHF.

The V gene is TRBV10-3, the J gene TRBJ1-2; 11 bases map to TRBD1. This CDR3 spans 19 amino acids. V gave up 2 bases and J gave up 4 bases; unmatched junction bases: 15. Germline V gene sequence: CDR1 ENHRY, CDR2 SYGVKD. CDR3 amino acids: CAISEPWSWTGGVGYGYTF. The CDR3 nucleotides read TGTGCCATCAGTGAGCCGTGGTCCTGGACAGGGGGCGTCGGCTATGGCTACACCTTC.

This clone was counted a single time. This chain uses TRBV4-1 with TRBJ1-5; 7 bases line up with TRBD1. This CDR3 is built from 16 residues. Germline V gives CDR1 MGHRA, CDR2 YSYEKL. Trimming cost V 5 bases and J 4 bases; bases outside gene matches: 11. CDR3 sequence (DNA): TGCGCCAGCAGCGATCCGGGACAGTCAGCAAATCAGCCCCAGCATTTT. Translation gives CASSDPGQSANQPQHF.

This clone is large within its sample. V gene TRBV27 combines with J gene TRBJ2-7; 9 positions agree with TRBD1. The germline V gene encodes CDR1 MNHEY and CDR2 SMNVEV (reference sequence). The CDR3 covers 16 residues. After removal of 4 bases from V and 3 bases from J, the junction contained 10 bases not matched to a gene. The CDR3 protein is CASSSGVGDRVYEQYF. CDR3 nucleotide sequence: TGTGCCAGCAGTTCCGGCGTAGGGGACAGGGTCTACGAGCAGTACTTC.

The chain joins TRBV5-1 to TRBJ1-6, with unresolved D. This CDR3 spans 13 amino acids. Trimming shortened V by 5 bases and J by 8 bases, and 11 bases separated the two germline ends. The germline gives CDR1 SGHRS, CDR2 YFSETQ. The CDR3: CASRTELDSPLHF. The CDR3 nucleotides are TGCGCCAGCAGAACCGAACTTGATTCACCCCTCCACTTT.

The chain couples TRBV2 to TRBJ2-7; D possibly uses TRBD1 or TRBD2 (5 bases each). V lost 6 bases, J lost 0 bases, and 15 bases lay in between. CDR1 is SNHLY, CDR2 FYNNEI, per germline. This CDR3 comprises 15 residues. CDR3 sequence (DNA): TGTGCCAGCAGGACCCGGCCGGGGCCCTCCTACGAGCAGTACTTC. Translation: CASRTRPGPSYEQYF.

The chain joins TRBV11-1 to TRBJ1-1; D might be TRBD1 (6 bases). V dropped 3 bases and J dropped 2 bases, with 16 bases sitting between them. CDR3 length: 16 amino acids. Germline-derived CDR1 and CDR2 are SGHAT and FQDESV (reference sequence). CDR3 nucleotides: TGTGCCAGCAGCTTTGCAGGGGCAGGGTTAAACACTGAAGCTTTCTTT. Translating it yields CASSFAGAGLNTEAFF.

The CDR3 coding sequence is TGTGCCAGCAGTTCCTGGGACAGGGGAAGGTCCACTGAAGCTTTCTTT. Protein product: CASSSWDRGRSTEAFF. The chain employs TRBV28 and TRBJ1-1; 10 bases are a match to TRBD1. J gave up 4 bases and V 4 bases, and 9 bases lay outside the gene matches. Germline V lookup: CDR1 MDHEN, CDR2 SYDVKM. This CDR3 comprises 16 residues.

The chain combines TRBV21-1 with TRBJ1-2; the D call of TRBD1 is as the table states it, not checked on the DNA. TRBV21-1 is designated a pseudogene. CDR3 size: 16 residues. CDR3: CASSKEDGDRGSGYTF. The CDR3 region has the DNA TGTGCCAGCAGCAAAGAGGACGGAGACAGGGGGTCTGGCTACACCTTC.